Shown below are 27 T cell receptor beta chains from a single sample sequenced in a study of OX40 agonist ivuxolimab in advanced cancers. Here immunoSEQ multiplex PCR was the method, and the copy in TCRdb shows in-frame clones only, minus some. The repertoire has 58,000 or so clones, less than 90% of them found once; the top ten carry 3% to 4%. This specimen was CD4+ or CD8+ T cells sorted from blood, taken in a trial of the OX40 agonist ivuxolimab. All receptors come from an adult with an advanced solid tumor such as melanoma, head and neck, liver or kidney cancer.

The chain couples TRBV11-3 to TRBJ2-1; a possible D gene is TRBD2 (5 bases). Germline CDR1 is SGHNT and CDR2 is YENEEA. Trimming took off 0 bases at V and 5 bases at J, with 8 bases between the two ends. The CDR3 runs 14 residues. The CDR3 bases are TGTGCCAGCAGCTTAGATGGGGAGAACAATGAGCAGTTCTTC. Protein product: CASSLDGENNEQFF.

The chain links TRBV6-6 to TRBJ1-4, with 7 bases lining up with TRBD1. Trimming cost V 5 bases and J 7 bases; bases outside gene matches: 4. The germline gives CDR1 MNHNY, CDR2 SVGAGI (reference sequence). This CDR3 has 13 amino acids. This CDR3 is CASSQGVREKLFF. DNA of the CDR3: TGTGCCAGCAGTCAGGGGGTGCGTGAAAAACTGTTTTTT.

The J gene is TRBJ1-4, the V gene TRBV6-1; a weak D match, TRBD1 (6 bases). Germline assignment: CDR1 MNHNS and CDR2 SASEGT. This CDR3 has 15 amino acids. With 2 bases removed from V and 5 bases from J, the gap between germline ends came to 12 bases. The CDR3, as DNA: TGTGCCAGCAGTGAAAGACAGGCTATCAATGAAAAACTGTTTTTT. Translation: CASSERQAINEKLFF.

The chain has TRBV5-6 and TRBJ2-5, with D maybe TRBD2 (6 bases). The V gene's germline CDR1 is SGHDT and CDR2 YYEEEE. V was trimmed by 5 bases and J by 4 bases, leaving 18 bases between them. The CDR3 is 15 amino acids. This CDR3 is CASSPATGSGETQYF. The CDR3 nucleotides read TGTGCCAGCAGTCCAGCGACCGGGAGCGGAGAGACCCAGTACTTC. The full variable domain, in which reference TRBV5-6 and TRBJ2-5 provide the parts outside the CDR3, is DAGVTQSPTHLIKTRGQQVTLRCSPKSGHDTVSWYQQALGQGPQFIFQYYEEEERQRGNFPDRFSGHQFPNYSSELNVNALLLGDSALYLCASSPATGSGETQYFGPGTRLLVL.

The V call is TRBV10-2, the J call TRBJ2-6; D unclear. Germline V gives CDR1 WSHSY, CDR2 SAAADI. Trimming took off 7 bases at V and 0 bases at J, with 10 bases between the two ends. The CDR3 is 15 residues long. CDR3 residues: CASKPEASGANVLTF. In DNA form, the CDR3 reads TGCGCCAGCAAACCCGAGGCCTCTGGGGCCAACGTCCTGACTTTC.

The chain employs TRBV4-1 and TRBJ2-3; 8 bases are a match to TRBD2. V lost 0 bases and J lost 6; bases outside the gene matches: 5. CDR3 length: 15 amino acids. Germline values: CDR1 MGHRA, CDR2 YSYEKL. CDR3: CASSQEGLAADTQYF. Written as DNA, the CDR3 is TGCGCCAGCAGCCAAGAAGGACTAGCAGCCGATACGCAGTATTTT.

V is TRBV11-1 and J is TRBJ1-2; no clear D gene. Germline CDR1 and CDR2: SGHAT and FQDESV (reference sequence). The CDR3 length is 14 residues. V was shortened by 5 bases and J by 2 bases, with 12 bases between the two germline ends. CDR3 in DNA: TGTGCCAGCAGCGGCCTGACGGACAACTATGGCTACACCTTC. Protein sequence: CASSGLTDNYGYTF.

This chain uses TRBV6-5 with TRBJ2-7, with 8 bases matching TRBD2. This CDR3 is built from 14 residues. V lost 0 bases and J lost 3; bases outside the gene matches: 1. Germline V CDR1 and CDR2: MNHEY, SVGAGI. The CDR3 loop reads CASSYSGTSYEQYF. DNA for the CDR3: TGTGCCAGCAGTTACTCCGGGACTAGCTACGAGCAGTACTTC.

This chain connects TRBV11-3 to TRBJ2-4; D perhaps matches TRBD2 (6 bases). CDR1 is SGHNT and CDR2 is YENEEA in the germline V gene. The CDR3 is 15 amino acids. Trimming stripped 1 base from V and 5 bases from J, with 12 bases between. CDR3 sequence (DNA): TGTGCCAGCAGCTTAGGTGGGAGGAGGCAAAACATTCAGTACTTC. This encodes CASSLGGRRQNIQYF.

The J gene is TRBJ1-4, the V gene TRBV9; D uncertain. Per the germline V gene, CDR1 is SGDLS and CDR2 is YYNGEE. Between the trimmed V and J ends, which lost 10 bases and 8 bases, there was a span of 15 bases. The length of the CDR3 is 12 residues. CDR3 sequence: CASSNYGEKLFF. In DNA form, the CDR3 reads TGTGCCTCCAGCAATTACGGGGAAAAACTGTTTTTT. The variable domain in full, completed from reference TRBV9 and TRBJ1-4, reads DSGVTQTPKHLITATGQRVTLRCSPRSGDLSVYWYQQSLDQGLQFLIQYYNGEERAKGNILERFSAQQFPDLHSELNLSSLELGDSALYFCASSNYGEKLFFGSGTQLSVL.

The chain joins TRBV10-2 to TRBJ1-1; no clear D. Germline-derived CDR1 and CDR2 are WSHSY and SAAADI. The CDR3 length is 13 residues. The V and J ends lost 4 bases and 1 base respectively, with 7 bases between them. As DNA, the CDR3 is TGCGCCAGCAGTGCTCAGAGGAACACTGAAGCTTTCTTT. Its translation is CASSAQRNTEAFF.

This rearrangement joins TRBV5-5 to TRBJ1-2; D is possibly TRBD1 (5 bases). The CDR3 covers 20 residues. Trimming pared 0 bases from V and 7 bases from J, leaving 31 bases between. The germline V gene encodes CDR1 SGHKS and CDR2 YYEKEE (reference sequence). CDR3 nucleotide sequence: TGTGCCAGCAGCTTGGCAGGAAGTAGACAGAGCTCCCAGGGAATAGGTGGCTACACCTTC. This gives the protein CASSLAGSRQSSQGIGGYTF. The variable domain in full, completed from reference TRBV5-5 and TRBJ1-2, reads DAGVTQSPTHLIKTRGQQVTLRCSPISGHKSVSWYQQVLGQGPQFIFQYYEKEERGRGNFPDRFSARQFPNYSSELNVNALLLGDSALYLCASSLAGSRQSSQGIGGYTFGSGTRLTVV.

The chain employs TRBV9 and TRBJ2-3; unclear D gene. The V gene lost 4 bases and the J gene lost 4 bases, with 7 bases spanning the gap. Germline V CDR1 and CDR2: SGDLS, YYNGEE. The CDR3 covers 12 residues. CDR3: CASSSPADTQYF. CDR3 nucleotide sequence: TGTGCCAGCAGCTCCCCCGCAGATACGCAGTATTTT.

The rearrangement joins TRBV5-1 to TRBJ1-6, with D perhaps matching TRBD1 (5 bases). The germline CDR1 and CDR2 sequences are SGHRS and YFSETQ. The CDR3 spans 15 residues. Trimming cost V 7 bases and J 5 bases, with 16 bases left between them. CDR3 bases: TGCGCCAGCCGGGGCAACTCCAACCATAATTCACCCCTCCACTTT. It specifies CASRGNSNHNSPLHF.

The chain carries TRBV28 and TRBJ2-1; D possibly uses TRBD1 or TRBD2 (6 bases each). The CDR3 totals 12 residues. Between the trimmed V and J ends, which lost 2 bases and 10 bases, there was a span of 9 bases. Germline V gene data show CDR1 as MDHEN and CDR2 as SYDVKM. This chain's CDR3 is CASSLGGTEQFF. The DNA for the CDR3 is TGTGCCAGCAGTTTAGGGGGGACAGAGCAGTTCTTC.

The chain uses TRBV7-3 and TRBJ2-2; D unresolved. The CDR3 is made up of 13 amino acids. The ends were cut back, 5 bases at V and 2 bases at J, with 6 bases in the middle. Per germline, CDR1 SGHTA and CDR2 FQGTGA. CDR3 sequence (DNA): TGTGCCAGCAGCCCTTACAACACCGGGGAGCTGTTTTTT. Its protein product is CASSPYNTGELFF.

This clone showed up just a few times. The CDR3 region has the DNA TGTGCCACCAACAGCGTTGGAAACACCATATATTTT. It specifies CATNSVGNTIYF. The chain employs TRBV19 and TRBJ1-3, with D unresolved. From germline, CDR1 is LNHDA and CDR2 SQIVND (reference sequence). Trimming removed 10 bases at V and 3 bases at J, with 10 bases between. This CDR3 is built from 12 residues.

This chain links TRBV28 with TRBJ1-4; TRBD1 agrees at 9 bases. CDR3 length: 12 amino acids. After removal of 7 bases from V and 6 bases from J, the junction contained 0 bases not matched to a gene. The V gene's germline CDR1 is MDHEN and CDR2 SYDVKM. For the CDR3, the DNA is TGTGCCAGCAACAGGGGGCATGAAAAACTGTTTTTT. This translates into CASNRGHEKLFF.

V usage is TRBV18 and J usage is TRBJ2-7, with TRBD1 matching over 7 bases. The length of the CDR3 is 15 residues. CDR1 KGHSH and CDR2 LQKENI come from the germline V gene. The junction had 16 bases not matched to a gene; V was cut back by 1 base and J by 13 bases. The CDR3 loop reads CASSPRQGDPPFLYF. The CDR3 DNA reads TGTGCCAGCTCACCACGACAGGGAGATCCTCCTTTTTTATACTTC. Complete variable domain (other parts from reference TRBV18 and TRBJ2-7): NAGVMQNPRHLVRRRGQEARLRCSPMKGHSHVYWYRQLPEEGLKFMVYLQKENIIDESGMPKERFSAEFPKEGPSILRIQQVVRGDSAAYFCASSPRQGDPPFLYFGPGTRLTVT.

The chain is built from TRBV13 and TRBJ2-5; a weak D match, TRBD2 (5 bases). This CDR3 has 13 amino acids. CDR1 and CDR2 from the germline V gene are PRHDT and FYEKMQ (reference sequence). Trimming took off 0 bases at V and 5 bases at J, with 7 bases between the two ends. Here the CDR3 reads CASSLGRRETQYF. The DNA for the CDR3 is TGTGCCAGCAGCTTAGGCAGGAGGGAGACCCAGTACTTC.

This clone was observed once. Written as DNA, the CDR3 is TGCGCCAGCAGCTTGAGTGGGCAGAACACTGAAGCTTTCTTT. The encoded protein is CASSLSGQNTEAFF. The chain recombines TRBV5-1 with TRBJ1-1; D gene uncertain. The CDR3 length is 14 residues. With 1 base removed from V and 1 base from J, the gap between germline ends came to 8 bases. Germline CDR1 reads SGHRS; CDR2 reads YFSETQ.

The chain carries TRBV2 and TRBJ2-7; the match to TRBD2 covers 10 bases. The CDR3 runs 14 residues. The ends lost 6 bases at V and 4 bases at J; junction bases unmatched: 6. CDR1 is SNHLY and CDR2 is FYNNEI in the germline V gene. CDR3 amino acids: CASRASGGIYEQYF. As DNA, the CDR3 is TGTGCCAGCAGGGCTAGCGGGGGTATTTACGAGCAGTACTTC.

The CDR3 nucleotides read TGCGCCAGCAGCCCCCCCCTAGCGGGGGACGCCGGGGAGCTGTTTTTT. This translates into CASSPPLAGDAGELFF. The chain is built from TRBV5-1 and TRBJ2-2; 10 nucleotides match TRBD2. The length of the CDR3 is 16 residues. Germline lookup yields CDR1 SGHRS and CDR2 YFSETQ. With V trimmed by 4 bases and J by 6 bases, 9 bases remained unmatched.

The V gene is TRBV4-2, the J gene TRBJ1-5; 8 bases agree with TRBD1. The CDR3 is made up of 15 amino acids. Germline-derived CDR1 and CDR2 are LGHNA and YNFKEQ. V lost 3 bases to trimming and J lost 6 bases; unmatched junction nucleotides: 7. The CDR3 DNA reads TGTGCCAGCAGCCAGGGTCCAGGGGGCGGTCAGCCCCAGCATTTT. Translated: CASSQGPGGGQPQHF.

The chain recombines TRBV7-9 with TRBJ1-1; D is uncertain. V was clipped by 0 bases and J by 0 bases, with 11 bases between them. The CDR3 consists of 16 residues. Germline V gene lookup returns CDR1 SEHNR and CDR2 FQNEAQ (reference sequence). CDR3 sequence: CASSLATIGMNTEAFF. CDR3 nucleotides: TGTGCCAGCAGCTTAGCCACGATTGGGATGAACACTGAAGCTTTCTTT.

This sequence joins TRBV29-1 and TRBJ2-3, with 7 bases that match TRBD1. Germline V lookup: CDR1 SQVTM, CDR2 ANQGSEA. The CDR3 length is 13 residues. The J segment lost 10 bases and the V segment lost 6 bases, leaving 13 bases of the junction unmatched. CDR3 coding DNA: TGCAGCGTGACCGCAGGGGGTTCGGCTGCGCAGTATTTT. Residues: CSVTAGGSAAQYF.

As for this clone: Sequence at one end of the junction differs from germline and may be a read error. This chain links TRBV7-7 with TRBJ2-3; maybe TRBD2 (6 bases). Germline V gives CDR1 SSHAT, CDR2 FNYEAQ (reference sequence). This CDR3 is 14 amino acids long. CDR3 protein: CASSIGGDTDTQYF. For the CDR3, the DNA is TGTGCTAGCAGCATCGGCGGGGACACAGATACGCAGTATTTT.